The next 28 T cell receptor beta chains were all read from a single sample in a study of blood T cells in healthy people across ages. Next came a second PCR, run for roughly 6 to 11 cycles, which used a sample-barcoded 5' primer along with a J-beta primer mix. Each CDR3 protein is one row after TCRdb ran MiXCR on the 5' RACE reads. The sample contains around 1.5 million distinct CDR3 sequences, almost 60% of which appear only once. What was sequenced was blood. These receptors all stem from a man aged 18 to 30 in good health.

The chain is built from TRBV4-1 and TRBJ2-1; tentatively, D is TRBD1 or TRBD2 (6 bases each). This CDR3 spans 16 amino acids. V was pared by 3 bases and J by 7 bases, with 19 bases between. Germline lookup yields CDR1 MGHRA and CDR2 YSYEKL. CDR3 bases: TGCGCCAGCAGCCAGGGGGGCCAGGTCGTTAGGAATGAGCAGTTCTTC. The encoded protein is CASSQGGQVVRNEQFF.

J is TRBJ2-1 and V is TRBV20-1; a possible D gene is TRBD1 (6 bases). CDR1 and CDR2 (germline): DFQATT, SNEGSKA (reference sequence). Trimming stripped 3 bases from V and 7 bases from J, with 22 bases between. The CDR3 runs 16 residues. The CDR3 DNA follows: TGCAGTGCTAGTGGGGTCCAGGGGATCTACTTGAATGAGCAGTTCTTC. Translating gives CSASGVQGIYLNEQFF.

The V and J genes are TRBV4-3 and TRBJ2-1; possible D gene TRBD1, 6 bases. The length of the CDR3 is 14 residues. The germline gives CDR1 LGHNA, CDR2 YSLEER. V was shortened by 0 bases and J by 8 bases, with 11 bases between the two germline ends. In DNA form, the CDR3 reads TGCGCCAGCAGCCAAGAACAGGGAAACGATGAGCAGTTCTTC. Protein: CASSQEQGNDEQFF.

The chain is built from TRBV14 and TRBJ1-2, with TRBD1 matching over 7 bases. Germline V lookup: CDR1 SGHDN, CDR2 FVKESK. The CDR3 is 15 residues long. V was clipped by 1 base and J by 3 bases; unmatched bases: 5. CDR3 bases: TGTGCCAGCAGCCAAGCCGACAGGGTGTACTATGGCTACACCTTC. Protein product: CASSQADRVYYGYTF.

CDR3 loop: CSAWEGAWYGYTF. The CDR3 nucleotides are TGCAGCGCGTGGGAGGGGGCCTGGTATGGCTACACCTTC. The genes are TRBV29-1 and TRBJ1-2; 7 bases are shared with TRBD1. The CDR3 is 13 residues long. Germline CDR1 SQVTM, CDR2 ANQGSEA. The J segment lost 5 bases and the V segment lost 7 bases, leaving 10 bases of the junction unmatched.

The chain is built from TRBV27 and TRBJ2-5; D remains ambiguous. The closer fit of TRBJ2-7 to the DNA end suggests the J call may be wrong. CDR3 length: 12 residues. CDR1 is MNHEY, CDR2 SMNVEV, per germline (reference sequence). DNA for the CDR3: TGTGCCAGCATTTCGCAAGCCTACGAGCAGTACTTC. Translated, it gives CASISQAYEQYF.

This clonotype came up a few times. DNA for the CDR3: TGTGCCAGCGGGACTAGCCGCACAGATACGCAGTATTTT. Amino acids: CASGTSRTDTQYF. The rearrangement joins TRBV6-1 to TRBJ2-3, with 9 bases identical to TRBD2. The CDR3 is made up of 13 amino acids. Losses at the gene ends were 8 bases for V and 1 base for J; bases not matched to a gene: 1. From germline, CDR1 is MNHNS and CDR2 SASEGT.

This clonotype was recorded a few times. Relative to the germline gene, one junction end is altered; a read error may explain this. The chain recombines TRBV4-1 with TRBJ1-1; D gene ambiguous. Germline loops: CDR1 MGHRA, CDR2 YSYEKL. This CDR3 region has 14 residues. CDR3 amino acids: CASSPRAGGTEAFF. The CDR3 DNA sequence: TGTGCCAGCAGCCCGCGTGCCGGCGGCACTGAAGCTTTCTTT.

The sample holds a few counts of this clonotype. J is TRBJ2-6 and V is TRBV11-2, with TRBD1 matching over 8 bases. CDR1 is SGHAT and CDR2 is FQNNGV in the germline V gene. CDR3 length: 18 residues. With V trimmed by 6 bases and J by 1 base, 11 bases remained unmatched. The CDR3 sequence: CASSPQGAALSGANVLTF. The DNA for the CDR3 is TGTGCCAGCAGTCCGCAGGGGGCCGCCCTGTCTGGGGCCAACGTCCTGACTTTC.

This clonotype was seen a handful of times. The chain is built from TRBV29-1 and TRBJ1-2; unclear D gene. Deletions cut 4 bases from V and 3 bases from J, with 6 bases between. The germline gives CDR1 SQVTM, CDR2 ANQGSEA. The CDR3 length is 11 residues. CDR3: CSVVVDYGYTF. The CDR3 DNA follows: TGCAGCGTTGTGGTCGACTATGGCTACACCTTC.

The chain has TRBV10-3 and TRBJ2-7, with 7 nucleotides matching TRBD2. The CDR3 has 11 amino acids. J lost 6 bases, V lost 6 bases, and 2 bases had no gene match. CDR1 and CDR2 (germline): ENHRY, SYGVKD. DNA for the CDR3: TGTGCCATCAGAGGGAGGGGCGAGCAGTACTTC. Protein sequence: CAIRGRGEQYF.

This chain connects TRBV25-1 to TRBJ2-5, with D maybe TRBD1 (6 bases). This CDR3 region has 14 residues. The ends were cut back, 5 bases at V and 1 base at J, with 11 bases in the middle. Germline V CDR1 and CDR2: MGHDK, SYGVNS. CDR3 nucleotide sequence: TGTGCCAGCAGTACTAGACAGGCCCAAGAGACCCAGTACTTC. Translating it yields CASSTRQAQETQYF.

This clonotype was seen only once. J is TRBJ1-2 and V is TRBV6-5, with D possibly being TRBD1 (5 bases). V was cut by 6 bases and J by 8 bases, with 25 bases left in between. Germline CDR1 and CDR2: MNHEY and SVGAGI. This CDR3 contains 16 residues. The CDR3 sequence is CASSTGSGGDVYGYTF. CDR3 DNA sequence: TGTGCCAGCAGCACCGGGAGCGGGGGGGACGTCTACGGCTACACCTTC.

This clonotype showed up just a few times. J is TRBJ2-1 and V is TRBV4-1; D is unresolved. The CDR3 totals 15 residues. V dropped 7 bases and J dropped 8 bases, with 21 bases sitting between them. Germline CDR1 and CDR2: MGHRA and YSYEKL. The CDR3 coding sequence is TGCGCCAGCACCCCGACGGAAGGTCCTGTCTATGAGCAGTTCTTC. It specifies CASTPTEGPVYEQFF.

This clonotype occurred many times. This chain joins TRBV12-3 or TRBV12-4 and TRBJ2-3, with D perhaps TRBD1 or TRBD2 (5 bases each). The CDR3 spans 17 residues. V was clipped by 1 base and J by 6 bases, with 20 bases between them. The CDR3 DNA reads TGTGCCAGCAGTTTAGGGGGGTGGGGCGCCCCACAGGATACGCAGTATTTT. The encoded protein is CASSLGGWGAPQDTQYF.

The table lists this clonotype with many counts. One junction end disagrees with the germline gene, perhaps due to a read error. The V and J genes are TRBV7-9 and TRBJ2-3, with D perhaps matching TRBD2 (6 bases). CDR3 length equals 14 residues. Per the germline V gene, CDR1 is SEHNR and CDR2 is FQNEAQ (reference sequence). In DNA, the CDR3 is TGTGCCAGCAGTTTAGGCGCGGGGACAGATACGCAGTATTTT. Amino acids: CASSLGAGTDTQYF.

The CDR3 nucleotides read TGTGCCAGCAGTGACGTGGCCAGGGAGCAGTTCTTC. Translation: CASSDVAREQFF. J is TRBJ2-1 and V is TRBV25-1; D gene unclear. Germline assignment: CDR1 MGHDK and CDR2 SYGVNS. This CDR3 spans 12 amino acids. V shed 3 bases and J shed 10 bases, with 10 bases lying between them.

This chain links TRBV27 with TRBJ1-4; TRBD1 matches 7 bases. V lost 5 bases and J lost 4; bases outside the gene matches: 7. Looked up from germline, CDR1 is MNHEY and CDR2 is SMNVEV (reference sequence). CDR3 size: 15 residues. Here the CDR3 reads CASSPGTAFNEKLFF. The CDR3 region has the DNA TGTGCCAGCAGTCCCGGGACAGCGTTTAATGAAAAACTGTTTTTT.

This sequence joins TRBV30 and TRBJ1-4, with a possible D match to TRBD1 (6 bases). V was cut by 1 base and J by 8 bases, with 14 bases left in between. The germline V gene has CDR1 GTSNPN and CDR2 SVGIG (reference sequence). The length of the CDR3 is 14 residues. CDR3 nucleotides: TGTGCCTGGAGTGCGGTTGACAGGTCGGAAAAACTGTTTTTT. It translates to CAWSAVDRSEKLFF. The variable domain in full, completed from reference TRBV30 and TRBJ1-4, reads SQTIHQWPATLVQPVGSPLSLECTVEGTSNPNLYWYRQAAGRGLQLLFYSVGIGQISSEVPQNLSASRPQDRQFILSSKKLLLSDSGFYLCAWSAVDRSEKLFFGSGTQLSVL.

CDR3 DNA: TGTGCCAGCAGCCAAGTCGGGGACGGCGAGCAGTACTTC. This gives the protein CASSQVGDGEQYF. The chain combines TRBV3-1 with TRBJ2-4; D possibly uses TRBD1 or TRBD2 (5 bases each). The J call could be wrong; TRBJ2-7 is a better fit for the DNA end. The germline gives CDR1 LGHDT, CDR2 YNNKEL (reference sequence). The length of the CDR3 is 13 residues.

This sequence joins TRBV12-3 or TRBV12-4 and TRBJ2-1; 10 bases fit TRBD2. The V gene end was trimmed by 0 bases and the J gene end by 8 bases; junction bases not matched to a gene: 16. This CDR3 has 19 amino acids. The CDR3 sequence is CASSLAPAWLAGGQDEQFF. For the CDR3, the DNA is TGTGCCAGCAGTTTAGCGCCCGCGTGGTTAGCGGGAGGTCAGGATGAGCAGTTCTTC.

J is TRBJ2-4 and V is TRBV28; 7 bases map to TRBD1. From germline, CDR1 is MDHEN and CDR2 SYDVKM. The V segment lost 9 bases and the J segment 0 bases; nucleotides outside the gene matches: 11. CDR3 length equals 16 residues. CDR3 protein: CASSPWTGGAKNIQYF. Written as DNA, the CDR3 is TGTGCCAGTAGTCCGTGGACAGGTGGAGCCAAAAACATTCAGTACTTC. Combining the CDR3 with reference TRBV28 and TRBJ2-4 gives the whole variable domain DVKVTQSSRYLVKRTGEKVFLECVQDMDHENMFWYRQDPGLGLRLIYFSYDVKMKEKGDIPEGYSVSREKKERFSLILESASTNQTSMYLCASSPWTGGAKNIQYFGAGTRLSVL.

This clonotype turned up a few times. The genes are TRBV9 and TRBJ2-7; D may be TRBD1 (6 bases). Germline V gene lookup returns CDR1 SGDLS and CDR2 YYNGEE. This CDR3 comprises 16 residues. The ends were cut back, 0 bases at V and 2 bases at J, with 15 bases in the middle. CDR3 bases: TGTGCCAGCAGCGTAGGTGGCAGGGGTTATACCTACGAGCAGTACTTC. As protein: CASSVGGRGYTYEQYF.

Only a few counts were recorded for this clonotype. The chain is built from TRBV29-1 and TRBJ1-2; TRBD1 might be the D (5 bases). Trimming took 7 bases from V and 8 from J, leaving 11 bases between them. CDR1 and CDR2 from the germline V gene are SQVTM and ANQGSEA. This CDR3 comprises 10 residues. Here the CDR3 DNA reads TGCAGCGCAGACAGTAACGGCTACACCTTC. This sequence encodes CSADSNGYTF.

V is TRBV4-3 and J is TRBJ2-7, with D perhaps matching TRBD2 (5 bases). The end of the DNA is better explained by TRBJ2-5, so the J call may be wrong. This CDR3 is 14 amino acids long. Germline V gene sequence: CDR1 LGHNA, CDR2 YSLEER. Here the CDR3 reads CASSQETMGETQYF. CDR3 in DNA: TGCGCCAGCAGCCAAGAGACTATGGGGGAGACCCAGTACTTC.

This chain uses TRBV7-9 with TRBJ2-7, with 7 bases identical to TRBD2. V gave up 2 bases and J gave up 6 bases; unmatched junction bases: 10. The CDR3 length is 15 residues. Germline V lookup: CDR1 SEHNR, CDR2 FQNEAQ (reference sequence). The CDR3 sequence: CASSLWDGRAIEQYF. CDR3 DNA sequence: TGTGCCAGCAGCTTATGGGATGGGAGGGCCATCGAGCAGTACTTC. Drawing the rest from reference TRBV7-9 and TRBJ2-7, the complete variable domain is DTGVSQNPRHKITKRGQNVTFRCDPISEHNRLYWYRQTLGQGPEFLTYFQNEAQLEKSRLLSDRFSAERPKGSFSTLEIQRTEQGDSAMYLCASSLWDGRAIEQYFGPGTRLTVT.

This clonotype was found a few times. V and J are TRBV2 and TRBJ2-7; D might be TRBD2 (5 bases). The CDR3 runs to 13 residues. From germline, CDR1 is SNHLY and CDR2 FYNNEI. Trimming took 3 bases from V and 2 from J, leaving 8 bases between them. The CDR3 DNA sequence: TGTGCCAGCAGTGAGTCGGGAACCTACGAGCAGTACTTC. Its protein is CASSESGTYEQYF.

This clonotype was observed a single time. CDR3 coding DNA: TGCGCCAGCAGCTTGGGCTTCCAGACTGAAGCTTTCTTT. It encodes CASSLGFQTEAFF. This rearrangement joins TRBV5-1 to TRBJ1-1; D not certain. In germline, CDR1 is SGHRS, CDR2 YFSETQ. The CDR3 covers 13 residues. The germline V and J ends were trimmed by 0 bases and 5 bases, with 8 bases remaining between them.